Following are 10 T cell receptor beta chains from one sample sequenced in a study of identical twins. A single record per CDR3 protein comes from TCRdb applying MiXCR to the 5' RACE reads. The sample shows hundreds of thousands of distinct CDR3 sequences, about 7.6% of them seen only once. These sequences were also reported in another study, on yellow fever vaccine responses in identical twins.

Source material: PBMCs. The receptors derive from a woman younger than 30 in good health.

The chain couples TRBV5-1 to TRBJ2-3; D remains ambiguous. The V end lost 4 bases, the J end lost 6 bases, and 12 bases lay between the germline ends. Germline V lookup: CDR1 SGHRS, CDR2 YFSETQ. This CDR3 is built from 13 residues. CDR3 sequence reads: CASSTPGADTQYF. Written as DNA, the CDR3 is TGCGCCAGCAGCACCCCAGGAGCGGATACGCAGTATTTT.

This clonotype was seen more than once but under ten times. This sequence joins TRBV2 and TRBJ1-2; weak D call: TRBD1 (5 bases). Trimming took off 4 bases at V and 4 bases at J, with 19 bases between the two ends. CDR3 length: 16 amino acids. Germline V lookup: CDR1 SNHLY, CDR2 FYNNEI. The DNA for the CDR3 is TGTGCCAGCAGTGTGGATGGGCCGCTCCAGGGCTATGGCTACACCTTC. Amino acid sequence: CASSVDGPLQGYGYTF.

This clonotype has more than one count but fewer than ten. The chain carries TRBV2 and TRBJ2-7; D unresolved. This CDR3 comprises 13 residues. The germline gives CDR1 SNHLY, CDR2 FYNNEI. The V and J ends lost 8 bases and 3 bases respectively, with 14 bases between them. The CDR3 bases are TGTGCCAGCGAAAATTTTGAGGTCTACGAGCAGTACTTC. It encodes CASENFEVYEQYF. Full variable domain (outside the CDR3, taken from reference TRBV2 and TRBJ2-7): EPEVTQTPSHQVTQMGQEVILRCVPISNHLYFYWYRQILGQKVEFLVSFYNNEISEKSEIFDDQFSVERPDGSNFTLKIRSTKLEDSAMYFCASENFEVYEQYFGPGTRLTVT.

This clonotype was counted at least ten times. This CDR3 reads CASSLARGNTGELFF. In nucleotides, the CDR3 is TGTGCCAGCAGTTTAGCCCGGGGGAACACCGGGGAGCTGTTTTTT. V usage is TRBV27 and J usage is TRBJ2-2; D may be TRBD2 (5 bases). The V gene's germline CDR1 is MNHEY and CDR2 SMNVEV (reference sequence). The CDR3 is 15 residues long. The V end was cut by 2 bases, the J end by 1 base, with 8 bases between.

CDR3 bases: TGTGCCAGCAGTCCCGTGGTAGCGGGAGCCGCGAACACCGGGGAGCTGTTTTTT. This translates into CASSPVVAGAANTGELFF. The V gene is TRBV28, the J gene TRBJ2-2; 9 bases are shared with TRBD2. The germline gives CDR1 MDHEN, CDR2 SYDVKM. The CDR3 spans 18 residues. The V segment lost 5 bases and the J segment 0 bases; nucleotides outside the gene matches: 10.

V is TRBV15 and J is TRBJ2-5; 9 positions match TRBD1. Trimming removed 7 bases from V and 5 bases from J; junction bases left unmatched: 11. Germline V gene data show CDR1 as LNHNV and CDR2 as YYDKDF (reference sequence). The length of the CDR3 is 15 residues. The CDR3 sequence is CATTHPGTGKETQYF. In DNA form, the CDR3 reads TGTGCCACCACCCACCCCGGGACAGGGAAGGAGACCCAGTACTTC.

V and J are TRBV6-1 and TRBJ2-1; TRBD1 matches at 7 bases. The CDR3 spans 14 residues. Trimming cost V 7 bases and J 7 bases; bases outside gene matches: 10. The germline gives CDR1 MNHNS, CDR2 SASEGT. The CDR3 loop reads CASTTVGRGNEQFF. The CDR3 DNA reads TGTGCCAGCACGACGGTCGGCAGGGGGAATGAGCAGTTCTTC.

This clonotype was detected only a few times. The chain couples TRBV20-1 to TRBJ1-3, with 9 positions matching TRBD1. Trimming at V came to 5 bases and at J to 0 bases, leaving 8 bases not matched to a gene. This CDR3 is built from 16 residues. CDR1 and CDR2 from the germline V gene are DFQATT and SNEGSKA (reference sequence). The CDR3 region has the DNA TGCAGTGCTTACGGGACAGGGATTAACTCTGGAAACACCATATATTTT. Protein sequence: CSAYGTGINSGNTIYF.

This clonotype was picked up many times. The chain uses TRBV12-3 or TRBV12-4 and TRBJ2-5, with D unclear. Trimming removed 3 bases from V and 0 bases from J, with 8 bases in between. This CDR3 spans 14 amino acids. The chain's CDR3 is CASSFWSNQETQYF. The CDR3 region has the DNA TGTGCCAGCAGTTTCTGGTCCAACCAAGAGACCCAGTACTTC.

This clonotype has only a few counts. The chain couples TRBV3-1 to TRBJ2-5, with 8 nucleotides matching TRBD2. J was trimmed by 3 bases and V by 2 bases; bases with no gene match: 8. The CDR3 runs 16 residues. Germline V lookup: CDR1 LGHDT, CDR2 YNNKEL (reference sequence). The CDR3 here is CASSQPGLVREETQYF. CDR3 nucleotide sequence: TGTGCCAGCAGCCAACCGGGACTAGTGCGGGAAGAGACCCAGTACTTC.